The 27 T cell receptor beta chains below come from one sample, sequenced in a study of identical twins. TCRdb analysed the 5' RACE reads with MiXCR anew, one entry per CDR3 protein. The data hold about 810,000 distinct CDR3 sequences, with over 9% observed a single time. These sequences were also reported in another study, on yellow fever vaccine responses in identical twins.

What was sequenced was PBMCs. All receptors derive from a woman in her late teens or twenties in good health.

This clonotype has ten or more counts. This chain uses TRBV12-3 or TRBV12-4 with TRBJ2-6; 9 bases line up with TRBD1. This CDR3 has 17 residues. Losses at the gene ends were 5 bases for V and 3 bases for J; bases not matched to a gene: 8. CDR3 nucleotides: TGTGCCAGCAGTCCGGGACAGGGTTATGGTGGGGCCAACGTCCTGACTTTC. Translated: CASSPGQGYGGANVLTF.

This clonotype has a handful of counts. The chain carries TRBV21-1 and TRBJ2-5. TRBV21-1 is recorded as a pseudogene. There are 12 residues in the CDR3. The CDR3 spells CASSLFFKTQYF. The CDR3 DNA follows: TGTGCCAGCAGCCTATTTTTTAAGACCCAGTACTTC.

This clonotype was detected only a few times. The V and J genes are TRBV6-1 and TRBJ1-2, with D possibly matching TRBD1 (5 bases). V lost 7 bases to trimming and J lost 2 bases, with 8 bases between them. Germline V CDR1 and CDR2: MNHNS, SASEGT. The CDR3 is made up of 12 amino acids. The DNA for the CDR3 is TGTGCCAGCACTCGACAGAACTATGGCTACACCTTC. Encoded protein: CASTRQNYGYTF.

The chain has TRBV12-3 or TRBV12-4 and TRBJ1-1; D possibly corresponds to TRBD1 (6 bases). CDR3 size: 11 residues. Trimming cost V 7 bases and J 7 bases, with 10 bases left between them. CDR3 DNA sequence: TGTGCCAGCAATAAAGGGGGTGAAGCTTTCTTT. Its translation is CASNKGGEAFF.

This clonotype was seen at least ten times. This chain links TRBV5-1 with TRBJ2-1; D remains unclear. CDR3 length equals 15 residues. Germline CDR1 SGHRS, CDR2 YFSETQ. Trimming cost V 3 bases and J 0 bases, with 10 bases left between them. CDR3 DNA sequence: TGCGCCAGCAGCTCGAGTCCCAGCTCCTACAATGAGCAGTTCTTC. Translated: CASSSSPSSYNEQFF.

This clonotype was observed a few times. This chain joins TRBV2 and TRBJ2-7; TRBD1 is a possible D gene (6 bases). Germline V CDR1 and CDR2: SNHLY, FYNNEI. V was cut by 6 bases and J by 4 bases, with 16 bases left in between. The CDR3 has 14 residues. The CDR3 DNA follows: TGTGCCAGCAGCCCCGACAGGAAAAAATACGAGCAGTACGTC. Translated: CASSPDRKKYEQYV.

This chain connects TRBV2 to TRBJ2-5; TRBD1 might be the D (5 bases). CDR1 SNHLY and CDR2 FYNNEI come from the germline V gene. The V end lost 6 bases, the J end lost 5 bases, and 13 bases lay between the germline ends. The CDR3 is 13 amino acids. CDR3 amino acids: CASRFRAQETQYF. The CDR3 nucleotides read TGTGCCAGCAGGTTCAGGGCTCAGGAGACCCAGTACTTC.

The gene calls are TRBV19 and TRBJ1-2, with D maybe TRBD1 (6 bases). This CDR3 contains 15 residues. Trimming took off 3 bases at V and 2 bases at J, with 13 bases between the two ends. CDR1 and CDR2 from the germline V gene are LNHDA and SQIVND (reference sequence). In nucleotides, the CDR3 is TGTGCCAGTAGTATCGGGACAACTTCGAACTATGGCTACACCTTC. It translates to CASSIGTTSNYGYTF.

This clonotype was seen a few times. The chain uses TRBV21-1 and TRBJ2-7; no DNA check was done on the table's D call, TRBD1. TRBV21-1 counts as a pseudogene. CDR3 length equals 16 residues. CDR3: CASSKARVQGAYEQYV. The CDR3 region has the DNA TGTGCCAGCAGCAAAGCGAGGGTGCAGGGGGCGTACGAGCAGTACGTC.

This clonotype showed up just a few times. This chain connects TRBV7-9 to TRBJ2-1; a possible D gene is TRBD2 (6 bases). This CDR3 has 12 amino acids. V lost 1 base and J 12 bases, leaving 10 bases between the germline ends. Germline assignment: CDR1 SEHNR and CDR2 FQNEAQ (reference sequence). The chain's CDR3 is CASSLVRDGQFF. CDR3 nucleotide sequence: TGTGCCAGCAGCTTAGTGCGGGACGGGCAGTTCTTC. Full variable domain (outside the CDR3, taken from reference TRBV7-9 and TRBJ2-1): DTGVSQNPRHKITKRGQNVTFRCDPISEHNRLYWYRQTLGQGPEFLTYFQNEAQLEKSRLLSDRFSAERPKGSFSTLEIQRTEQGDSAMYLCASSLVRDGQFFGPGTRLTVL.

The gene calls are TRBV28 and TRBJ2-1, with D hard to call. Trimming cost V 3 bases and J 7 bases, with 13 bases left between them. The CDR3 extends over 14 amino acids. Germline V lookup: CDR1 MDHEN, CDR2 SYDVKM. The CDR3: CASSFGTWGNEQFF. CDR3 DNA: TGTGCCAGCAGTTTTGGCACGTGGGGAAATGAGCAGTTCTTC.

The V and J genes are TRBV27 and TRBJ1-2, with 9 bases identical to TRBD1. Per the germline V gene, CDR1 is MNHEY and CDR2 is SMNVEV (reference sequence). V shed 2 bases, J shed 3 bases, and the junction held 7 bases outside the gene matches. The length of the CDR3 is 16 residues. The CDR3 nucleotides are TGTGCCAGCAGTTTAATTCCGACAGGGGGGGACTATGGCTACACCTTC. This encodes CASSLIPTGGDYGYTF.

J is TRBJ2-5 and V is TRBV6-5; 7 nucleotides agree with TRBD1. Looked up from germline, CDR1 is MNHEY and CDR2 is SVGAGI. With V trimmed by 0 bases and J by 0 bases, 10 bases remained unmatched. The CDR3 runs 18 residues. CDR3 bases: TGTGCCAGCAGTTACTCGAAATTCGGGACAGCGTACCAAGAGACCCAGTACTTC. This gives the protein CASSYSKFGTAYQETQYF.

The CDR3: CASSWGQKQFF. CDR3 nucleotide sequence: TGCGCCAGCAGTTGGGGACAGAAGCAGTTCTTC. The genes are TRBV5-1 and TRBJ2-1; 7 nucleotides match TRBD1. Germline CDR1 SGHRS, CDR2 YFSETQ. The CDR3 spans 11 residues. Trimming cost V 5 bases and J 11 bases; bases outside gene matches: 4.

This clonotype turned up a few times. The gene calls are TRBV10-3 and TRBJ2-1; 7 nucleotides match TRBD2. This CDR3 has 19 residues. Trimming removed 4 bases from V and 8 bases from J; junction bases left unmatched: 23. Germline V lookup: CDR1 ENHRY, CDR2 SYGVKD. The CDR3, as DNA: TGTGCCATCAGTGCACCCCGGGTCCAATCTGCGGGAGTAGTGGATGAGCAGTTCTTC. It encodes CAISAPRVQSAGVVDEQFF.

This clonotype was found a few times. The CDR3 sequence: CASSSRGAKAYEQYF. DNA for the CDR3: TGTGCCAGCAGCAGTCGGGGGGCGAAGGCCTACGAGCAGTACTTC. V gene TRBV14 combines with J gene TRBJ2-7; a weak D match, TRBD2 (7 bases). This CDR3 has 15 amino acids. Germline assignment: CDR1 SGHDN and CDR2 FVKESK. V was trimmed by 5 bases and J by 2 bases, leaving 16 bases between them.

This clonotype was counted a few times. J is TRBJ2-5 and V is TRBV6-1; D is undetermined. This CDR3 region has 14 residues. CDR1 and CDR2 from the germline V gene are MNHNS and SASEGT. The V gene lost 1 base and the J gene lost 1 base, with 7 bases spanning the gap. The DNA for the CDR3 is TGTGCCAGCAGTGAAGAGTATAGCCAAGAGACCCAGTACTTC. Translation: CASSEEYSQETQYF.

V usage is TRBV6-5 and J usage is TRBJ1-4, with 9 bases matching TRBD1. The CDR3 totals 15 residues. J lost 7 bases, V lost 2 bases, and 5 bases had no gene match. Germline lookup yields CDR1 MNHEY and CDR2 SVGAGI. The CDR3 here is CASSYGTGRGEKLFF. CDR3 nucleotides: TGTGCCAGCAGTTACGGGACAGGGAGAGGTGAAAAACTGTTTTTT.

There are many counts of this clonotype. This chain connects TRBV7-2 to TRBJ1-1; D ambiguous. The germline V gene encodes CDR1 SGHTA and CDR2 FQGNSA. The CDR3 is 13 residues long. Trimming removed 1 base at V and 3 bases at J, with 6 bases between. CDR3 nucleotides: TGTGCCAGCAGCTTAGGTTCTGACACTGAAGCTTTCTTT. This translates into CASSLGSDTEAFF.

The rearrangement uses TRBV20-1 and TRBJ2-3, with D maybe TRBD2 (5 bases). V was clipped by 2 bases and J by 2 bases, with 17 bases between them. Germline V gene data show CDR1 as DFQATT and CDR2 as SNEGSKA (reference sequence). CDR3 length: 16 amino acids. The CDR3 loop is CSARRAGGSTTDTQYF. The CDR3 nucleotides are TGCAGTGCTAGAAGGGCCGGAGGATCGACCACAGATACGCAGTATTTT.

In this sample, this clonotype turned up a few times. The chain has TRBV20-1 and TRBJ2-2, with 9 bases identical to TRBD1. This CDR3 is built from 16 residues. V trimming: 0 bases; J trimming: 3 bases; junction bases outside the gene matches: 5. Germline V gene lookup returns CDR1 DFQATT and CDR2 SNEGSKA (reference sequence). The CDR3 DNA reads TGCAGTGCTAGAGACGCAACAGGGGGCGACACCGGGGAGCTGTTTTTT. Encoded protein: CSARDATGGDTGELFF.

In this sample, this clonotype turned up a few times. The rearrangement joins TRBV25-1 to TRBJ2-1; no firm D call. V was trimmed by 1 base and J by 6 bases, leaving 7 bases between them. The CDR3 totals 13 residues. Germline CDR1 is MGHDK and CDR2 is SYGVNS. As DNA, the CDR3 is TGTGCCAGCAGTGAATCCCCTTTCAATGAGCAGTTCTTC. Translation gives CASSESPFNEQFF.

The chain carries TRBV2 and TRBJ2-7, with TRBD2 matching 12 bases. V trimming: 6 bases; J trimming: 4 bases; junction bases outside the gene matches: 16. The CDR3 loop spans 18 amino acids. Germline V gene sequence: CDR1 SNHLY, CDR2 FYNNEI. Here the CDR3 DNA reads TGTGCCAGCAGAGCCACCTTACTAGCGGGGGGACGGTTATACGAGCAGTACGTC. Translation: CASRATLLAGGRLYEQYV.

V and J are TRBV16 and TRBJ1-4; D perhaps matches TRBD1 (6 bases). This CDR3 region has 14 residues. V was cut by 2 bases and J by 7 bases, with 11 bases left in between. Looked up from germline, CDR1 is KGHSY and CDR2 is FQNENV. The CDR3 region has the DNA TGTGCCAGCAGCCAACAGGGGAGTGGTGAAAAACTGTTTTTT. This gives the protein CASSQQGSGEKLFF.

The chain employs TRBV14 and TRBJ2-1; weak D call: TRBD1 (6 bases). Looked up from germline, CDR1 is SGHDN and CDR2 is FVKESK. This CDR3 is 16 amino acids long. V was pared by 4 bases and J by 0 bases, with 13 bases between. CDR3 DNA sequence: TGTGCCAGCAGCCCATTTTCAGGGGCCTCCTACAATGAGCAGTTCTTC. Translated, it gives CASSPFSGASYNEQFF.

This clonotype has at least ten counts. The chain links TRBV5-1 to TRBJ2-1; perhaps D is TRBD1 or TRBD2 (6 bases each). The CDR3 sequence is 12 residues long. The V end lost 5 bases, the J end lost 5 bases, and 8 bases lay between the germline ends. CDR1 SGHRS and CDR2 YFSETQ come from the germline V gene. The CDR3 spells CASRRDNNEQFF. CDR3 sequence (DNA): TGCGCCAGCAGGCGGGACAACAATGAGCAGTTCTTC.

This clonotype showed up just a few times. The rearrangement uses TRBV15 and TRBJ2-2, with TRBD1 matching over 8 bases. The germline gives CDR1 LNHNV, CDR2 YYDKDF (reference sequence). The CDR3 loop spans 16 amino acids. V lost 3 bases to trimming and J lost 5 bases; unmatched junction nucleotides: 8. As DNA, the CDR3 is TGTGCCACCAGCAGTGCCCCAGGGGGCTCAACCGGGGAGCTGTTTTTT. This codes for CATSSAPGGSTGELFF.